These 31 T cell receptor beta chains were sequenced from one sample in a study of identical twins. TCRdb ran MiXCR on the 5' RACE reads and lists one entry per CDR3 protein. The sample records roughly 350,000 distinct CDR3 sequences, around an eighth being singletons. Separately, the same data were catalogued under a study of yellow fever vaccine responses in identical twins.

The sequencing sample was made of CD8+ T cells sorted from blood. The receptors shown here come from a woman aged 18-30 years in good health.

The rearrangement joins TRBV7-9 to TRBJ1-5; D not resolved. The CDR3 consists of 15 residues. CDR1 and CDR2 from the germline V gene are SEHNR and FQNEAQ (reference sequence). Trimming stripped 5 bases from V and 4 bases from J, with 15 bases between. The CDR3 region has the DNA TGTGCCAGCAGCAGGGAGGGTCCGGGGAATCAGCCCCAGCATTTT. Residues: CASSREGPGNQPQHF. The complete variable domain, with remaining parts taken from reference TRBV7-9 and TRBJ1-5, reads DTGVSQNPRHKITKRGQNVTFRCDPISEHNRLYWYRQTLGQGPEFLTYFQNEAQLEKSRLLSDRFSAERPKGSFSTLEIQRTEQGDSAMYLCASSREGPGNQPQHFGDGTRLSIL.

This rearrangement joins TRBV6-4 to TRBJ2-2; D uncertain. Trimming took 6 bases from V and 10 from J, leaving 18 bases between them. The CDR3 has 14 residues. CDR1 and CDR2 (germline): MRHNA, SNTAGT. CDR3 protein: CASSPTVTSEELFF. The CDR3 coding sequence is TGTGCCAGCAGCCCTACCGTCACCTCTGAGGAGCTGTTTTTT.

The chain links TRBV5-1 to TRBJ2-5; 9 positions agree with TRBD2. Trimming cost V 2 bases and J 5 bases; bases outside gene matches: 7. Germline-derived CDR1 and CDR2 are SGHRS and YFSETQ. The CDR3 totals 15 residues. The CDR3: CASSFRGGAGETQYF. The CDR3 bases are TGCGCCAGCAGCTTTCGCGGGGGGGCTGGGGAGACCCAGTACTTC.

This clonotype was recorded a few times. The V call is TRBV4-2, the J call TRBJ2-5; 7 nucleotides agree with TRBD2. J lost 5 bases, V lost 0 bases, and 3 bases had no gene match. CDR1 and CDR2 from the germline V gene are LGHNA and YNFKEQ. The CDR3 has 14 amino acids. CDR3 bases: TGTGCCAGCAGCCAAGAGACTAGCTGGGAGACCCAGTACTTC. Translation gives CASSQETSWETQYF.

This clonotype was seen a few times. The chain is built from TRBV28 and TRBJ2-3, with D perhaps given as TRBD1 or TRBD2 (7 bases each). V was pared by 3 bases and J by 1 base, with 17 bases between. This CDR3 is 17 amino acids long. The germline V gene has CDR1 MDHEN and CDR2 SYDVKM. The CDR3 region has the DNA TGTGCCAGCAGTTTGGGGAGGGGGCTTCGTCGCACAGATACGCAGTATTTT. Its protein is CASSLGRGLRRTDTQYF. The full variable domain, its missing parts supplied by reference TRBV28 and TRBJ2-3, is DVKVTQSSRYLVKRTGEKVFLECVQDMDHENMFWYRQDPGLGLRLIYFSYDVKMKEKGDIPEGYSVSREKKERFSLILESASTNQTSMYLCASSLGRGLRRTDTQYFGPGTRLTVL.

V gene TRBV5-6 combines with J gene TRBJ2-1; TRBD1 aligns across 7 bases. There are 15 residues in the CDR3. V lost 4 bases, J lost 8 bases, and 12 bases stayed unmatched. Germline values: CDR1 SGHDT, CDR2 YYEEEE. The DNA for the CDR3 is TGTGCCAGCAGCCACCGGGACAGCCCTGTGTATGAGCAGTTCTTC. Its translation: CASSHRDSPVYEQFF.

This clonotype showed up many times. This chain links TRBV7-9 with TRBJ2-2, with D tentatively TRBD2 (6 bases). Germline CDR1 reads SEHNR; CDR2 reads FQNEAQ (reference sequence). The V end was cut by 8 bases, the J end by 7 bases, with 17 bases between. The CDR3 totals 14 residues. CDR3 sequence: CASGGKSPFGELFF. The DNA for the CDR3 is TGTGCCAGCGGAGGGAAATCCCCCTTCGGGGAGCTGTTTTTT.

A few counts support this clonotype. This rearrangement joins TRBV7-9 to TRBJ2-7, with D perhaps matching TRBD2 (7 bases). This CDR3 comprises 16 residues. Germline V gives CDR1 SEHNR, CDR2 FQNEAQ (reference sequence). V was clipped by 5 bases and J by 0 bases, with 17 bases between them. DNA for the CDR3: TGTGCCAGCAGCCCACGGGGGGCCCAATCCTCCTACGAGCAGTACGTC. Encoded protein: CASSPRGAQSSYEQYV.

The chain recombines TRBV7-9 with TRBJ1-1; D is ambiguous. V lost 7 bases and J lost 0, with 9 bases in between. CDR1 is SEHNR and CDR2 is FQNEAQ in the germline V gene (reference sequence). The CDR3 extends over 13 amino acids. The CDR3: CASTPFLNTEAFF. The CDR3 DNA follows: TGTGCCAGCACCCCGTTCTTGAACACTGAAGCTTTCTTT.

This clonotype has at least ten counts. V and J are TRBV7-6 and TRBJ2-5, with 7 bases matching TRBD2. The CDR3 extends over 17 amino acids. Per germline, CDR1 SGHVS and CDR2 FNYEAQ. V lost 6 bases to trimming and J lost 1 base; unmatched junction nucleotides: 14. Written as DNA, the CDR3 is TGTGCCAGCAGTTCCACAAGCGGGGAACTCTCCCAAGAGACCCAGTACTTC. Amino acids: CASSSTSGELSQETQYF.

The chain joins TRBV9 to TRBJ2-3; D ambiguous. The CDR3 has 14 residues. Looked up from germline, CDR1 is SGDLS and CDR2 is YYNGEE. V dropped 0 bases and J dropped 2 bases, with 7 bases sitting between them. CDR3: CASSVAVVTDTQYF. The CDR3 nucleotides are TGTGCCAGCAGCGTAGCTGTCGTCACAGATACGCAGTATTTT.

This chain joins TRBV7-3 and TRBJ2-3, with unresolved D. V lost 3 bases and J 4 bases, leaving 11 bases between the germline ends. The length of the CDR3 is 14 residues. Germline CDR1 is SGHTA and CDR2 is FQGTGA. The CDR3 nucleotides are TGTGCCAGCAGCTTCAAGGATCTGGCAGATACGCAGTATTTT. Protein sequence: CASSFKDLADTQYF.

The rearrangement links TRBV5-1 to TRBJ2-5, with D uncertain. This CDR3 region has 15 residues. The V end was cut by 3 bases, the J end by 4 bases, with 16 bases between. Per the germline V gene, CDR1 is SGHRS and CDR2 is YFSETQ. The CDR3 DNA reads as TGCGCCAGCAGCTCGAATTTAGACACCACAGAGACCCAGTACTTC. Protein product: CASSSNLDTTETQYF.

A few counts support this clonotype. This chain connects TRBV7-2 to TRBJ2-1, with D possibly matching TRBD2 (6 bases). CDR1 and CDR2 (germline): SGHTA, FQGNSA. The V end was cut by 3 bases, the J end by 4 bases, with 13 bases between. The CDR3 has 15 residues. CDR3 bases: TGTGCCAGCAGCTTGGGTCTAGCGAATTACAATGAGCAGTTCTTC. Translating gives CASSLGLANYNEQFF.

V is TRBV4-1 and J is TRBJ2-2; D not certain. CDR1 and CDR2 from the germline V gene are MGHRA and YSYEKL. The CDR3 consists of 15 residues. Trimming left V 1 base short and J 6 bases short, with 12 bases between. The CDR3 region has the DNA TGCGCCAGCAGCCAAGGGCAACAGAGCGCCGGGGAGCTGTTTTTT. Encoded protein: CASSQGQQSAGELFF.

This clonotype showed up many times. This chain uses TRBV4-1 with TRBJ1-5; D gene ambiguous. The V and J ends lost 0 bases and 0 bases respectively, with 12 bases between them. There are 17 residues in the CDR3. The V gene's germline CDR1 is MGHRA and CDR2 YSYEKL. The CDR3 DNA follows: TGCGCCAGCAGCCAAGATCCTCCTAGACATAGCAATCAGCCCCAGCATTTT. As protein: CASSQDPPRHSNQPQHF.

The rearrangement links TRBV7-6 to TRBJ2-5, with 8 bases that match TRBD2. V shed 2 bases, J shed 5 bases, and the junction held 7 bases outside the gene matches. CDR3 length: 15 amino acids. Germline V gene sequence: CDR1 SGHVS, CDR2 FNYEAQ. DNA of the CDR3: TGTGCCAGCAGCTTACCCTGGCGGGAGGATGAGACCCAGTACTTC. Translation: CASSLPWREDETQYF. Combining the CDR3 with reference TRBV7-6 and TRBJ2-5 gives the whole variable domain GAGVSQSPRYKVTKRGQDVALRCDPISGHVSLYWYRQALGQGPEFLTYFNYEAQQDKSGLPNDRFSAERPEGSISTLTIQRTEQRDSAMYRCASSLPWREDETQYFGPGTRLLVL.

The V call is TRBV15, the J call TRBJ2-2, with 9 positions matching TRBD1. Germline CDR1 reads LNHNV; CDR2 reads YYDKDF (reference sequence). This CDR3 comprises 14 residues. The junction had 6 bases not matched to a gene; V was cut back by 1 base and J by 12 bases. The CDR3 is CATSRVGTGRQLFF. CDR3 sequence (DNA): TGTGCCACCAGCAGAGTGGGGACAGGGCGTCAGCTGTTTTTT. Full variable domain (remainder filled in from reference TRBV15 and TRBJ2-2): DAMVIQNPRYQVTQFGKPVTLSCSQTLNHNVMYWYQQKSSQAPKLLFHYYDKDFNNEADTPDNFQSRRPNTSFCFLDIRSPGLGDTAMYLCATSRVGTGRQLFFGEGSRLTVL.

This rearrangement joins TRBV6-1 to TRBJ1-6; D not resolved. Germline V gene sequence: CDR1 MNHNS, CDR2 SASEGT. Trimming pared 1 base from V and 10 bases from J, leaving 5 bases between. CDR3 size: 12 residues. This chain's CDR3 is CASSEGGSPLHF. The DNA of the CDR3 is TGTGCCAGCAGTGAAGGTGGGTCACCCCTCCACTTT.

This clonotype has a handful of counts. CDR3 residues: CASSIAGGSFYEQYF. The DNA of the CDR3 is TGTGCCAGTAGTATCGCTGGCGGGAGTTTCTACGAGCAGTACTTC. The chain is built from TRBV19 and TRBJ2-7, with TRBD2 identical over 7 bases. Per germline, CDR1 LNHDA and CDR2 SQIVND (reference sequence). The CDR3 is made up of 15 amino acids. V dropped 3 bases and J dropped 3; count of bases not matched to a gene: 8.

Only a few counts were recorded for this clonotype. CDR3 DNA: TGTGCCAGCTCACTGAGACAGGGGGACTCCTACGAGCAGTACTTC. This encodes CASSLRQGDSYEQYF. V usage is TRBV18 and J usage is TRBJ2-7; 9 bases line up with TRBD1. After removal of 4 bases from V and 0 bases from J, the junction contained 4 bases not matched to a gene. The CDR3 sequence is 15 residues long. Germline V gene data show CDR1 as KGHSH and CDR2 as LQKENI.

The rearrangement links TRBV5-1 to TRBJ1-1; no definite D call. The CDR3 loop spans 15 amino acids. The germline V and J ends were trimmed by 0 bases and 1 base, with 10 bases remaining between them. Germline V gives CDR1 SGHRS, CDR2 YFSETQ. Written as DNA, the CDR3 is TGCGCCAGCAGCTTGGTCATGCGTCCGAACACTGAAGCTTTCTTT. Its protein product is CASSLVMRPNTEAFF.

The genes are TRBV27 and TRBJ2-3; 11 nucleotides agree with TRBD2. The J segment lost 2 bases and the V segment lost 7 bases, leaving 11 bases of the junction unmatched. Germline CDR1 MNHEY, CDR2 SMNVEV (reference sequence). The CDR3 has 17 residues. This chain's CDR3 is CASTPTLAGGNTDTQYF. Written as DNA, the CDR3 is TGTGCCAGCACCCCGACCCTAGCGGGGGGCAACACAGATACGCAGTATTTT.

This chain connects TRBV20-1 to TRBJ1-2; a possible D gene is TRBD1 (6 bases). V shed 1 base and J shed 4 bases, with 13 bases lying between them. The CDR3 is 14 amino acids. In germline, CDR1 is DFQATT, CDR2 SNEGSKA (reference sequence). The CDR3 is CSARVRGAGYGYTF. CDR3 in DNA: TGCAGTGCTAGAGTACGGGGGGCGGGCTATGGCTACACCTTC.

This clonotype appeared a few times. The chain couples TRBV29-1 to TRBJ2-1; TRBD2 matches at 7 bases. This CDR3 comprises 13 residues. J gave up 0 bases and V 7 bases, and 3 bases lay outside the gene matches. Germline values: CDR1 SQVTM, CDR2 ANQGSEA. The CDR3 sequence: CSAGGSSYNEQFF. Written as DNA, the CDR3 is TGCAGCGCCGGGGGGAGCTCCTACAATGAGCAGTTCTTC.

This clonotype was picked up many times. The V call is TRBV15, the J call TRBJ1-2, with D hard to call. This CDR3 is 15 amino acids long. V was pared by 0 bases and J by 3 bases, with 11 bases between. CDR1 LNHNV and CDR2 YYDKDF come from the germline V gene (reference sequence). The CDR3 DNA follows: TGTGCCACCAGCAGAGATTCAGATCTCTACTATGGCTACACCTTC. This gives the protein CATSRDSDLYYGYTF.

The rearrangement links TRBV6-1 to TRBJ2-1; D not resolved. From germline, CDR1 is MNHNS and CDR2 SASEGT. Trimming left V 2 bases short and J 4 bases short, with 18 bases between. This CDR3 is 17 amino acids long. The CDR3 protein is CASSESRTGRRYNEQFF. The CDR3 region has the DNA TGTGCCAGCAGTGAAAGTCGGACGGGTAGACGATACAATGAGCAGTTCTTC.

This clonotype was counted a few times. The chain links TRBV7-2 to TRBJ2-7; D is possibly TRBD2 (5 bases). The CDR3 is made up of 13 amino acids. The V and J ends lost 1 base and 7 bases respectively, with 11 bases between them. Germline V gene sequence: CDR1 SGHTA, CDR2 FQGNSA. CDR3 residues: CASSLGGREEQYV. In DNA form, the CDR3 reads TGTGCCAGCAGCTTAGGGGGTCGGGAAGAGCAGTACGTC.

This clonotype was seen more than once but under ten times. The chain employs TRBV25-1 and TRBJ2-5; D gene uncertain. V gave up 3 bases and J gave up 2 bases, with 13 bases separating them. Germline assignment: CDR1 MGHDK and CDR2 SYGVNS. The CDR3 is made up of 15 amino acids. The CDR3 DNA follows: TGTGCCAGCAGTGATCCCGGTGGGCTACAAGAGACCCAGTACTTC. Translated: CASSDPGGLQETQYF.

This clonotype was picked up many times. The J gene is TRBJ2-1, the V gene TRBV29-1; weak D call: TRBD2 (5 bases). The CDR3 runs 13 residues. V gave up 3 bases and J gave up 3 bases, with 9 bases separating them. Germline V gene sequence: CDR1 SQVTM, CDR2 ANQGSEA. Here the CDR3 DNA reads TGCAGCGTTGATCCCGGGGACTACAATGAGCAGTTCTTC. Translating gives CSVDPGDYNEQFF.

This clonotype was seen a few times. The rearrangement uses TRBV11-1 and TRBJ2-6; 8 bases align to TRBD1. Germline trimming cut 5 bases from V and 0 bases from J; bases unmatched to any gene: 15. Germline values: CDR1 SGHAT, CDR2 FQDESV (reference sequence). This CDR3 has 20 residues. The CDR3 is CASSPSPGQGEGSGANVLTF. In DNA, the CDR3 is TGTGCCAGCAGCCCGAGCCCCGGACAGGGTGAAGGCTCTGGGGCCAACGTCCTGACTTTC.